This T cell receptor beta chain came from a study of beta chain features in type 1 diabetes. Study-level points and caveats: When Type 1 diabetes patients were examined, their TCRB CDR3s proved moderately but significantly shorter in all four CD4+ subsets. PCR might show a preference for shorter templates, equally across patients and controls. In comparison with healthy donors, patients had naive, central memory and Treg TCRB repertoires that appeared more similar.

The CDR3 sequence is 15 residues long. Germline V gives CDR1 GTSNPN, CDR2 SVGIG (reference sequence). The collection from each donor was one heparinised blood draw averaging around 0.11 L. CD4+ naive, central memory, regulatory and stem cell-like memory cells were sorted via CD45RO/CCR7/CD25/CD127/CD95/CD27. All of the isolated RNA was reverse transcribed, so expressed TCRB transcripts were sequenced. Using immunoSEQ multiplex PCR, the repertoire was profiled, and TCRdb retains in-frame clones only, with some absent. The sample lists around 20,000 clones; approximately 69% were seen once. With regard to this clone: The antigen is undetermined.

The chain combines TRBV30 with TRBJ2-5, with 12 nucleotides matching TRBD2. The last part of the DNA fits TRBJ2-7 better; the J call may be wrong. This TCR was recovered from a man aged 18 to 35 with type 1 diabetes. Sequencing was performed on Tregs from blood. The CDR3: CAWSASGGASNEQYF. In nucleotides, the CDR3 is TGTGCCTGGAGTGCTAGCGGGGGGGCCTCTAACGAGCAGTACTTC.